Listed below are T cell receptor beta chains from one sample, sequenced in a study of monozygotic twins with inflammatory bowel disease. TCRdb reprocessed the 5' RACE reads and keeps a single row for each CDR3 protein, giving no DNA. The sample is made up of a few hundred thousand distinct CDR3 sequences, and the top ten hold 2.5% to 3% of it. The sequenced sample was blood. The receptors derive from a human donor with ulcerative colitis or Crohn's disease, or a healthy co-twin of an affected twin (not recorded which). Each CDR3 is given with its conserved first and last residue.

v_call,j_call,cdr3_aa
TRBV29-1,TRBJ2-6,CSVLFVSGQGGSGANVLTF
TRBV5-1,TRBJ2-7,CASSLEPGTFSEQYF
TRBV6-2/TRBV6-3,TRBJ1-1,CASSYRQGRRNTEAFF
TRBV4-3,TRBJ2-2,CASSPYEAATGELFF
TRBV24-1,TRBJ2-1,CATSPRDRGHNEQFF
TRBV6-6,TRBJ2-7,CASSRDTLYEQYF
TRBV2,TRBJ1-4,CASSERATTNEKLFF
TRBV25-1,TRBJ2-1,CASSVPGTSYNEQFF
TRBV30,TRBJ1-5,CAWSVESNQPQHF
TRBV6-5,TRBJ2-3,CASSYSSLNTQYF
TRBV24-1,TRBJ2-7,CATSDWGEGGYEQYF
TRBV5-1,TRBJ1-1,CASSLDYRRAFF
TRBV30,TRBJ2-7,CAWSYSSGGLF
TRBV5-5,TRBJ1-5,CASSLGQYSNQPQHF
TRBV5-8,TRBJ1-1,CASSPKPGQGAIGAFF
TRBV7-9,TRBJ2-7,CASRRTGQGAYEQYF
TRBV6-5,TRBJ1-2,CASSYSITANYGYTF
TRBV6-1,TRBJ2-1,CASTPGGFYNEQFF
TRBV20-1,TRBJ2-2,CSARDRLYSGELFF
TRBV13,TRBJ2-7,CASSLRDNSYEQYF
TRBV6-2/TRBV6-3,TRBJ2-3,CASSLDRVTQYF
TRBV29-1,TRBJ2-1,CSAAGDRSYNEQFF
TRBV4-3,TRBJ2-1,CASSHADRGHEQFF
TRBV4-2,TRBJ2-6,CASSQEPGQWVSGANVLTF
TRBV9,TRBJ1-2,CASSGQGAAGYTF
TRBV5-1,TRBJ2-7,CASSLYREADEQYF
TRBV11-2,TRBJ2-5,CASSLHTGMYQETQYF
TRBV5-1,TRBJ2-3,CASSLGGNGEDTQYF
TRBV6-2/TRBV6-3,TRBJ2-3,CASSQGWDTQYF
TRBV19,TRBJ2-2,CASMSVSGTLGELFF
TRBV18,TRBJ2-7,CASSPAGKRDYEQYF
TRBV25-1,TRBJ1-6,CASSDRANSPLHF
TRBV29-1,TRBJ1-6,CSVRGGGRNSPLHF
TRBV7-2,TRBJ1-5,CASSLGGQASNQPQHF
TRBV7-2,TRBJ2-1,CASSLGGSDNKFF
TRBV18,TRBJ1-6,CASSPRNGGDNSPLHF
TRBV5-6,TRBJ2-7,CASSLGWHKQYF
TRBV7-2,TRBJ1-1,CASNNRGRGTEAFF
TRBV4-2,TRBJ2-1,CASSLPDRGKGNDNEQFF
TRBV12-3/TRBV12-4,TRBJ1-3,CASIKDSLRGNTIYF
TRBV3-1,TRBJ2-1,CASSPWTGALGEQFF
TRBV5-1,TRBJ2-3,CASSFGQSPDTQYF
TRBV29-1,TRBJ1-1,CSVDSDTLMNTEAFF
TRBV7-7,TRBJ2-3,CASSRGTGGWDTQYF
TRBV5-1,TRBJ1-2,CASSLAPGTYGYTF
TRBV4-1,TRBJ2-7,CASSQDGSGIPVVQYF
TRBV7-2,TRBJ1-2,CASSSRQGSYGYTF
TRBV5-1,TRBJ2-7,CASSAPGTSAYEQYF
TRBV11-2,TRBJ2-5,CASSHDRQETQYF
TRBV7-2,TRBJ2-3,CASSNDLRLWVTDTQYF
TRBV25-1,TRBJ1-3,CASSEYKSVSGNTIYF
TRBV25-1,TRBJ2-3,CASSTHRNRESTDTQYF
TRBV7-2,TRBJ2-2,CASSLSYSGELFF
TRBV7-2,TRBJ1-1,CASSLVGGIEAFF
TRBV7-3,TRBJ2-7,CASSFQGAIGTYEQYF
TRBV11-2,TRBJ1-5,CASSLASYSNQPQHF
TRBV7-2,TRBJ2-3,CAGSPPGGARADTQYF
TRBV7-2,TRBJ1-5,CASSLNRGNQPQHF
TRBV20-1,TRBJ2-5,CSAPPGAAPETQYF
TRBV5-5,TRBJ2-7,CASSLFRFHEQYF